A single count supports the clone carrying this TCR beta chain. Its matching antigen is unknown. This sample stems from a study of shared clonotypes between healthy human individuals. The sorted-subset replicate PCRs were given 200 ng DNA, which is tens of thousands of T cell genomes. Libraries were prepared by immunoSEQ multiplex PCR; TCRdb keeps only in-frame clonotypes and omits some of them. The sample includes approximately 620,000 clones, around 97% of them seen just once. The CDR3 extends over 15 amino acids. The junction had 9 bases not matched to a gene; V was cut back by 6 bases and J by 4 bases. Germline CDR1 reads LNHDA; CDR2 reads SQIVND (reference sequence). General study points: Naive subsets typically showed greater estimated richness than memory subsets. A handful of donors shared about 4.5% of their naive CD4 clonotypes.

This TCR was sampled from a woman aged 30 to 39 in good health. Input material: naive CD4+ T cells sorted from blood. Subset meaning: CD45RA+ positively selected. The chain carries TRBV19 and TRBJ2-3, with 8 bases that match TRBD2. Here the CDR3 DNA reads TGTGCCAGTAGGTTCGCGGGAGGATCCGCAGATACGCAGTATTTT. It codes for CASRFAGGSADTQYF.